Presented here are 3 T cell receptor beta chains from one specimen sequenced in a study of spatial heterogeneity in lung cancer. The time point denotes: sample taken at primary tumor resection. TCRdb ran MiXCR on the 5' RACE reads and lists one entry per CDR3 protein. Among over 500 distinct CDR3 sequences listed, 16% were seen once. Sample: normal lung tissue next to the tumor, taken at surgery. The receptors originated from a male donor with early-stage non-small cell lung cancer.

By sample fraction, this clonotype is large. For a library built for alpha chains, this beta chain is a stray read; little rests on its size. This chain joins TRBV21-1 and TRBJ2-7; TRBD1 is the table's D call and was not checked against the DNA. TRBV21-1 is an annotated pseudogene. CDR3 length: 15 residues. The CDR3 sequence is CASSKYRDRFYEQYF. The CDR3 DNA is TGTGCCAGCAGCAAGTATCGGGACCGATTCTACGAGCAGTACTTC.

This clonotype was seen a handful of times. Little can be read into the size of this beta chain, an off-target read in a library designed for alpha chains. V is TRBV28 and J is TRBJ2-7; D tentatively reads TRBD1 or TRBD2 (5 bases each). This CDR3 region has 14 residues. V was clipped by 8 bases and J by 5 bases, with 19 bases between them. Germline V gene data show CDR1 as MDHEN and CDR2 as SYDVKM. The CDR3 region has the DNA TGTGCCAGCTTTGAGATGGGGGTAGGGGACGAGCAGTACTTC. Translation: CASFEMGVGDEQYF.

By its share, this clonotype is large. This beta chain appears as a stray read in a library generated for alpha chains; its size is not informative. The V call is TRBV18, the J call TRBJ2-3; D might be TRBD2 (5 bases). There are 17 residues in the CDR3. V was trimmed by 6 bases and J by 2 bases, leaving 21 bases between them. Looked up from germline, CDR1 is KGHSH and CDR2 is LQKENI. The CDR3 bases are TGTGCCAGCTCGCCGATAGCCGGGGTAAAGGCCACAGATACGCAGTATTTT. Translating gives CASSPIAGVKATDTQYF.